This TCR beta chain came from a study of T cell responses to AZD1222 COVID-19 vaccine. This CDR3 spans 13 amino acids. Trimming pared 2 bases from V and 6 bases from J, leaving 9 bases between. Germline CDR1 is MGHDK and CDR2 is SYGVNS. Broader study findings: Regions left unmutated in variants are reportedly the target of nearly half of spike-specific TCRs. There were vaccine-associated CD4 TCRs across spike, dominant at 160-218 and 743-854.

It was second doses at about 4 or about 12 weeks that were pooled. Turning to this clone: Antigen unknown.

TCRdb's table, derived via immunoSEQ multiplex PCR, lists solely in-frame clones and lacks some. The sample lists approximately 150,000 clones; roughly nine tenths were seen once. Sequences were derived from peripheral blood, sampled 28 days after the second AZD1222 dose. The TCR originated in an adult who received the AZD1222 COVID-19 vaccine. The chain uses TRBV25-1 and TRBJ2-3, with D perhaps matching TRBD2 (6 bases). As DNA, the CDR3 is TGTGCCAGCAGTGAAGTAGGAGGGGATACGCAGTATTTT. Translating it yields CASSEVGGDTQYF.